A selection of T cell receptor beta chains follows, all from one sample in a study of blood T cell repertoires in COVID-19. This table comes from immunoSEQ multiplex PCR, and its TCRdb copy is limited to in-frame clones, with some not included. This table has about 190,000 clones, just under 85% appearing once. The source material was peripheral blood. These receptors all stem from a woman between 65 and 79 years old with active or convalescent COVID-19. Each CDR3 is given with its conserved first and last residue. The order of the fields is clone size, V gene, D gene, J gene, CDR3 protein, CDR3 DNA. The D gene is left open where the match is weak. The listing skips clone size in some rows; elsewhere it reads once, few, many or a size class.

>.|TRBV4-1|.|TRBJ2-6
CASSQDQGGGANVLTF
TGCGCCAGCAGCCAAGATCAAGGCGGTGGGGCCAACGTCCTGACTTTC
>.|TRBV28|.|TRBJ2-1
CASSLGTSGQFF
TGTGCCAGCAGTTTAGGGACATCAGGGCAGTTCTTC
>.|TRBV20-1|TRBD1|TRBJ1-5
CSASSRTGGQPQHF
TGCAGTGCTAGTAGCAGGACAGGCGGCCAGCCCCAGCATTTT
>.|TRBV29-1|.|TRBJ1-2
CSVEDIGYTF
TGCAGCGTTGAAGACATTGGCTACACCTTC
>.|TRBV7-9|TRBD1|TRBJ2-3
CASSSLDRVSDTQYF
TGTGCCAGCAGCTCACTGGACAGGGTATCTGATACGCAGTATTTT
>.|TRBV10-3|.|TRBJ1-1
CAITRLVGAEAFF
TGTGCCATCACCCGTCTGGTCGGGGCTGAAGCTTTCTTT
>.|TRBV6-5|TRBD1|TRBJ2-7
CASRGQGSREQYF
TGTGCCAGCAGGGGACAGGGGTCGAGGGAGCAGTACTTC
>.|TRBV6-4|.|TRBJ2-1
CASSVLSGGEQFF
TGTGCCAGCAGTGTCCTAAGCGGTGGTGAGCAGTTCTTC
>.|TRBV28|TRBD1|TRBJ1-5
CASSWGQNSNQPQHF
TGTGCCAGCAGTTGGGGACAGAATAGCAATCAGCCCCAGCATTTT
>.|TRBV5-1|.|TRBJ2-3
CASSSAEGTDTQYF
TGCGCCAGCAGCTCTGCCGAGGGCACAGATACGCAGTATTTT
>.|TRBV5-1|.|TRBJ2-1
CASSLVGESYNEQFF
TGCGCCAGCAGCTTGGTTGGGGAGTCCTACAATGAGCAGTTCTTC
>.|TRBV2|TRBD2|TRBJ2-2
CARRGGGSWAGELFF
TGTGCCAGACGAGGTGGCGGGAGCTGGGCCGGGGAGCTGTTTTTT
>.|TRBV11-2|.|TRBJ1-4
CASSLGPHEGLFF
TGTGCCAGCAGCTTAGGACCGCATGAGGGCCTGTTTTTT
>.|TRBV19|TRBD2|TRBJ2-1
CASSILSGRPNEQFF
TGTGCCAGTAGTATACTTAGCGGGAGGCCCAATGAGCAGTTCTTC
>.|TRBV7-8|.|TRBJ2-1
CASSLVRGYNEQFF
TGTGCCAGCAGCTTAGTTAGGGGCTACAATGAGCAGTTCTTC
>.|TRBV4-1|TRBD2|TRBJ2-3
CASSRLAGSTDTQYF
TGCGCCAGCAGTCGCCTAGCGGGAAGCACAGATACGCAGTATTTT
>.|TRBV5-1|.|TRBJ2-3
CASSLERAADTQYF
TGCGCCAGCAGCTTGGAGCGAGCGGCAGATACGCAGTATTTT
>.|TRBV6-5|.|TRBJ2-7
CASSYQGSVGSYEQYF
TGTGCCAGCAGTTACCAGGGTTCGGTAGGCTCCTACGAGCAGTACTTC
>.|TRBV6-1|.|TRBJ1-4
CASSEASETRATNEKLFF
TGTGCCAGCAGTGAAGCGTCCGAAACTAGGGCAACTAATGAAAAACTGTTTTTT
>.|TRBV10-3|.|TRBJ2-3
CAISESTGGYTDTQYF
TGTGCCATCAGTGAGTCAACCGGAGGATACACAGATACGCAGTATTTT
>.|TRBV6-6|TRBD2|TRBJ2-7
CASRSTSGSRNEQYF
TGTGCCAGCAGATCCACTAGCGGGAGTCGAAACGAGCAGTACTTC
>once|TRBV5-8|.|TRBJ1-5
CASSPLVRVNQPQHF
TGTGCCAGCAGCCCATTGGTCCGGGTAAATCAGCCCCAGCATTTT
>.|TRBV6-6|.|TRBJ1-3
CASSYSTLSGNTIYF
TGTGCCAGCAGTTACTCGACACTTTCTGGAAACACCATATATTTT
>few|TRBV7-7|TRBD2|TRBJ2-1
CASSLALLAGGYEQFF
TGTGCTAGCAGCTTAGCCCTACTAGCGGGGGGCTATGAGCAGTTCTTC
>.|TRBV12-3/TRBV12-4|TRBD1|TRBJ2-7
CASSKTGSYEQYF
TGTGCCAGCAGTAAGACAGGGTCCTACGAGCAGTACTTC
>few|TRBV2|.|TRBJ1-1
CASRVTGLNTEAFF
TGTGCCAGCAGGGTGACAGGACTGAACACTGAAGCTTTCTTT
>.|TRBV15|.|TRBJ2-1
CATSRENTMTQFF
TGTGCCACCAGCAGAGAAAATACTATGACGCAGTTCTTC
>.|TRBV15|.|TRBJ2-1
CATSRDGAGGDEQFF
TGTGCCACCAGCAGAGATGGGGCTGGAGGGGACGAGCAGTTCTTC
>.|TRBV5-6|TRBD1|TRBJ2-3
CASSLFVTGASTDTQYF
TGTGCCAGCAGCTTGTTTGTGACAGGGGCCAGCACAGATACGCAGTATTTT
>.|TRBV7-7|.|TRBJ2-1
CASSSTLGGASNTAEQFF
TGTGCTAGCAGCTCTACCCTTGGGGGGGCCTCTAATACCGCTGAGCAGTTCTTC
>.|TRBV19|TRBD1|TRBJ2-1
CASRTLRQGAKNEQFF
TGTGCCAGTAGGACCCTACGACAGGGGGCGAAGAATGAGCAGTTCTTC
>.|TRBV19|.|TRBJ1-2
CASSIDTTYGYTF
TGTGCCAGTAGTATAGATACGACTTATGGCTACACCTTC
>.|TRBV7-9|.|TRBJ2-3
CASSVGAGTDTQYF
TGTGCCAGCAGCGTCGGCGCGGGCACAGATACGCAGTATTTT
>.|TRBV5-6|.|TRBJ1-6
CASSLFSRGGSPLHF
TGTGCCAGCAGCTTGTTCTCCAGGGGTGGTTCACCCCTCCACTTT
>.|TRBV2|.|TRBJ1-2
CATSGQTKGLNYGYTF
TGTGCCACCTCGGGACAAACAAAGGGTCTTAACTATGGCTACACCTTC
>.|TRBV6-5|.|TRBJ1-2
CASSPGTYYGYTF
TGTGCCAGCAGCCCCGGGACTTATTATGGCTACACCTTC
>once|TRBV11-2|.|TRBJ2-1
CASSLASGAYNEQFF
TGTGCCAGCAGCTTAGCTTCAGGGGCTTACAATGAGCAGTTCTTC
>.|TRBV6-6|.|TRBJ2-1
CASSYERTYNEQFF
TGTGCCAGCAGTTACGAGAGAACCTACAATGAGCAGTTCTTC
>.|TRBV29-1|.|TRBJ1-2
CSVESGMLDGYTF
TGCAGCGTTGAATCAGGGATGTTGGATGGCTACACCTTC
>.|TRBV12-5|.|TRBJ1-4
CASGPIGDEKLFF
TGTGCTAGTGGCCCGATCGGGGATGAAAAACTGTTTTTT
>.|TRBV2|.|TRBJ2-4
CASSEGLAKNIQYF
TGTGCCAGCAGTGAGGGACTAGCCAAAAACATTCAGTACTTC
>.|TRBV9|.|TRBJ2-3
CASSVYPSSTDTQYF
TGTGCCAGCAGCGTATACCCTAGCAGCACAGATACGCAGTATTTT
>.|TRBV5-1|TRBD2|TRBJ2-7
CASSWGLAGAEQYF
TGCGCCAGCAGCTGGGGACTAGCGGGAGCCGAGCAGTACTTC
>.|TRBV24-1|.|TRBJ2-5
CATSKSGQQETQYF
TGTGCCACCTCGAAGTCTGGACAGCAAGAGACCCAGTACTTC
>.|TRBV29-1|TRBD1|TRBJ1-1
CSLRGMAGGPSGEAFF
TGCAGCCTGAGAGGTATGGCAGGGGGGCCGTCCGGTGAAGCTTTCTTT
>.|TRBV6-5|TRBD2|TRBJ2-2
CASGPLGLVAGELFF
TGTGCCAGCGGCCCTTTAGGACTAGTTGCCGGGGAGCTGTTTTTT
>once|TRBV3-1/TRBV3-2|TRBD2|TRBJ2-2
CASSARTSGITGELFF
TGTGCCAGCAGCGCTAGGACTAGCGGGATAACCGGGGAGCTGTTTTTT